This TCR beta chain is drawn from a study of blood T cells in healthy people across ages (dated by TCRdb to between 2014 and 2016). Notes on the research overall: In model experiments, template switching captured about one uniquely barcoded TCR beta cDNA molecule for every two T cells. To track age-related changes in TCR beta repertoire diversity, the study relied on deep sequencing normalized with unique cDNA molecular identifiers. To avoid experimental bias, donors of different ages were randomly spread across the sequencing lanes. The donors were split into four age groups: young (average about 15 years), middle-aged (around 40), aged (62) and long-lived (approximately 80). Using the same blood draw, the study looked at two additional independent replicas of 1 million unique cDNA reads for two donors, one aged 18 to 29 and the other aged 80 or older.

The germline V gene (reference sequence) yields SEHNR for CDR1 and FQNEAQ for CDR2. Cut back by 3 bases and 7 bases, the V and J ends lie 16 bases apart. The CDR3 goes from the cysteine to the phenylalanine over 15 residues. Only the CDR3 region is kept as DNA, spanning 45 bases read in frame from base 1. The full study reports these points: Because the CMV infection status of the donors was unknown, age-related changes in expanded clonotypes may potentially have been confounded. Estimates of total diversity based on one million sequenced T cells were regarded as lower bounds and as underestimates. A strong correlation was found between observed TCR beta diversity and the percentage of naive T cells measured by flow cytometry. Compared with the aged group, the long-lived group had more naive CD4+ T cells, fewer expanded clones and increased TCR diversity, a pattern suggesting age selection. Since profiling was done on bulk unsorted PBMCs, naive and antigen-experienced compartments could not be conclusively compared. As age increased, observed TCR beta diversity per million T cells dropped in a roughly linear way, and a significant reduction was already evident by age 40.

The approximately 39 donors, aged about 6 to 90 years, were systemically healthy Caucasian individuals from Russia. Each donor gave around 9.8 milliliters of peripheral blood, collected into EDTA-treated Vacutainer tubes. Ficoll-Paque density-gradient centrifugation was used to isolate PBMCs, with at least 6.5 million per sample. Trizol reagent was used to extract total RNA from the PBMCs, yielding at least 5.5 micrograms per sample. For every donor, an aliquot of PBMCs went through flow cytometry to measure the percentages of naive CD45RAhigh/CD27high T cells. Library construction relied on 5' RACE. For sequencing, an Illumina HiSeq 2500 was employed. A second roughly 7 to 12 cycle PCR used a sample-barcoded 5' primer and a J-beta primer mix. Each TCR beta cDNA molecule received a unique molecular identifier from a template-switch 5' adaptor carrying 12 random nucleotides. At least 3 million CDR3-containing paired-end reads were obtained from each sample. All of the RNA was converted into first-strand cDNA using the Mint cDNA synthesis kit, with a TRBC-specific oligonucleotide serving as the primer. Following uracil-DNA glycosylase treatment, all cDNA underwent a first 18-cycle PCR with the universal primers M1SS and BC2_uni_R. The study's own analysis went as follows. Each sample was normalized by randomly selecting 1 million high-quality reads, each carrying a distinct molecular identifier. Reads with shared molecular identifiers were discarded instead of being binned into consensus sequences. CDR3 identification, clonotype clustering and error correction used MiTCR with a Q25 quality threshold and the strictest error-elimination algorithm. A nonparametric unseen species model using Euler transformation provided a lower-bound estimate of total TCR beta diversity. The public sequencing data were trimmed at Q25 with fastp and processed into clonotypes with MiXCR by TCRdb, which kept only in-frame beta chains. Every entry covers one CDR3 protein and lists the most common genes and DNA from its rows. The V and J calls, along with clone size, are taken from TCRdb and not from the paper's own processing. Present in this sample are about 900,000 distinct CDR3 sequences, roughly 48% of which were seen just once. Clones ranked in the top ten supply 13% of the sample.

As concerns this clonotype: It lacks a known antigen. No clone much larger than this one lies a single base away; base qualities are absent.

The V and J genes are TRBV7-9 and TRBJ2-1, and the D gene may be TRBD2, 7 bases matching. Material: blood. This receptor was obtained from a man in his thirties or forties in good health. The nucleotide sequence is TGTGCCAGCAGCTTCGCGGCGGGGGCAAGGAATGAGCAGTTCTTC. The encoded protein is CASSFAAGARNEQFF.